One TCR beta chain is described in this entry. Although they were nominally healthy when sampled, donors likely had unrecorded immune exposures. The data derive from a study of cytomegalovirus exposure and HLA in healthy donors. Primers for the PCR totalled 60 Vbeta and 13 Jbeta. Generated by immunoSEQ multiplex PCR, the TCRdb table keeps only in-frame clones and is missing some. The sample includes about 97,000 clones, around 85% of them seen just once. From germline, CDR1 is LGHNA and CDR2 YSLEER. Losses at the gene ends were 3 bases for V and 6 bases for J; bases not matched to a gene: 9. The CDR3 is 16 amino acids.

The chain couples TRBV4-3 to TRBJ2-3; 10 positions match TRBD2. The sequenced sample was PBMCs. This receptor was identified in a man aged 25 to 40 in good health and CMV-seronegative. The CDR3 DNA follows: TGCGCCAGCAGCCAGTCGCTAGCGGGAGTCGTGGATACGCAGTATTTT. Residues: CASSQSLAGVVDTQYF.